Below, one TCR beta chain is given with its context. The data belong to a study of blood T cell repertoires in COVID-19. In the study's own analysis: Amplification of reference gene primers provided the estimated nucleated cell counts. Sequenced by immunoSEQ multiplex PCR; TCRdb stores in-frame clones only, minus some. Clonal size and the V and J genes are those of that table, whereas D and trimming came from the DNA. The sample lists 130,000 to 150,000 clones; around 87% were seen once. Researchers sorted participants into cohorts using their self-reported clinical history. Recovered status applied to Cohort 3 donors who had two consecutive negative PCRs. It also applied to those with clearance or with symptom resolution. Germline CDR1 reads SEHNR; CDR2 reads FQNEAQ (reference sequence). This CDR3 is 15 amino acids long. Trimming shortened V by 1 base and J by 5 bases, and 9 bases separated the two germline ends.

Sequenced input: PBMCs or T cells enriched from blood (not recorded which). The TCR sequence derives from a man in his sixties who had recovered from COVID-19. The V and J genes are TRBV7-9 and TRBJ1-6; TRBD1 is a possible D gene (6 bases). CDR3 in DNA: TGTGCCAGCAGCTTAGACAGGGTTAATAATTCACCCCTCCACTTT. Its protein product is CASSLDRVNNSPLHF.